Reported below is one T cell receptor (beta chain). This CDR3 is built from 17 residues. Germline values: CDR1 LGHNA, CDR2 YNFKEQ. V dropped 0 bases and J dropped 1; count of bases not matched to a gene: 4. TCRdb's copy holds only in-frame clones and misses some; the assay was immunoSEQ multiplex PCR. This sample carries over 70,000 clones, nearly 90% of them seen once, and the ten largest clones take less than 0.2%. This sample stems from a study of OX40 agonist ivuxolimab in advanced cancers. Study as a whole: Every patient in dose escalation had hepatocellular carcinoma, melanoma, renal cell or head and neck cancer.

The sequenced sample was CD4+ or CD8+ T cells sorted from blood, obtained in a trial of the OX40 agonist ivuxolimab. The chain combines TRBV4-2 with TRBJ2-5, with TRBD2 matching 11 bases. The receptor's source is an adult with an advanced solid tumor such as melanoma, head and neck, liver or kidney cancer. CDR3 in DNA: TGTGCCAGCAGCCAAGATACTAGCGGGAGTTCCCAAGAGACCCAGTACTTC. Amino acid sequence: CASSQDTSGSSQETQYF.